This T cell receptor (beta chain) derives from a study of T cells in Graves' hyperthyroidism and ophthalmopathy. Turning to the study itself: Peripheral blood sampling occurred at initial diagnosis, before any treatment. Whole-study findings and limits: Ophthalmopathy was separated from stable hyperthyroidism by a 13 V-J model. Most expanded thyroid clonotypes above 0.001 recurred in blood.

Hyperthyroidism had been newly diagnosed in patients aged 18 to 65, and its duration was under 2 months. Amplified TCR beta CDR3 regions derived from RNA transcripts. TCR CDR3 regions were first amplified by RT-PCR with HTBI primers. TCRdb itself ran the multiplex PCR reads through MiXCR, one entry per CDR3 protein. The sample contains approximately 620,000 distinct CDR3 sequences, about 15% of which appear only once. The CDR3 runs to 13 residues. Germline V gene data show CDR1 as SGHRS and CDR2 as YFSETQ. V lost 7 bases and J 1 base, leaving 11 bases between the germline ends. In this sample, this clonotype turned up many times. The antigen remains undetermined.

The chain couples TRBV5-1 to TRBJ1-1; no definite D call. The sequencing sample was made of blood. The clonotype comes from a woman younger than 45 with Graves' hyperthyroidism that later progressed to Graves' ophthalmopathy. This CDR3 reads CASYSDRNTEAFF. The CDR3, as DNA: TGCGCCAGCTACTCGGACCGGAACACTGAAGCTTTCTTT.